The T cell receptor beta chain under discussion was sequenced for a study of metastatic and nonmetastatic thyroid tumors (dated by TCRdb to 2018 to 2021). With respect to the entire study: For patients with malignant and with benign thyroid disease, the researchers compared repertoires between peripheral blood samples and tumor or nodule tissue samples.

Libraries were prepared through PCR. Instrument used: Illumina HiSeq 4000. High-throughput sequencing was used to profile the CDR3 region of the TCR beta-chain in every patient. As for how the authors treated the data: Drawing on CDR3 differences between clinicopathological groups, the researchers built a classifier meant to tell apart patients with distant-metastatic papillary thyroid cancer. Repertoire diversity was assessed with the Shannon index, and tumor-blood repertoire similarity with the Morisita-Horn index. Using fastp trimming at Q25 and MiXCR clonotype assembly, TCRdb reanalyzed the public sequencing data and kept in-frame beta chains. The V and J calls and clone size are TCRdb's, not the authors'. The sample contains almost 25,000 clones, around 15% of them found a single time. 14% of the sample is taken by the ten largest. V loses 0 bases of germline sequence and J loses 2 bases, and the interval between the two ends is 9 bases. The germline V gene (reference sequence) yields LNHNV for CDR1 and YYDKDF for CDR2. The CDR3, from cysteine to phenylalanine, totals 15 residues. Just the 45-base CDR3 DNA is kept, in frame starting at base 1.

No patient had received any treatment before thyroid surgery. Using T-cell receptor beta sequencing, the study looked back at clinical samples from patients collected from the early 2010s to the late 2010s. This clone was picked up many times. Its antigen is currently not known. Base qualities are not at hand, and no much larger clone is one base apart. Beyond this particular receptor, the publication reports: In both blood and tumor samples, TCR beta diversity was reported to be significantly higher in malignant tumors than in benign nodules.

The sample taken for sequencing was blood. Recombination joined TRBV15 with TRBJ2-3, with no reliable assignment of the D segment. This receptor was identified in a female donor with papillary thyroid cancer or a benign thyroid nodule (not recorded which). Some clones in this sample may be carry-over from other donors' samples. The nucleotides are TGTGCCACCAGCAGAGATCTCAGCTTCACAGATACGCAGTATTTT. Its coded protein is CATSRDLSFTDTQYF.